This paragraph covers one T cell receptor beta chain sequence. Here immunoSEQ multiplex PCR was the method, and the copy in TCRdb shows in-frame clones only, minus some. This table has about 140,000 clones, roughly 89% appearing once. This sample is part of a study of T cell responses to AZD1222 COVID-19 vaccine. The CDR3 loop spans 15 amino acids. The germline gives CDR1 SGHRS, CDR2 YFSETQ. V was shortened by 3 bases and J by 4 bases, with 17 bases between the two germline ends. This receptor was taken from an adult who received the MenACWY meningococcal vaccine as a control. The rearrangement uses TRBV5-1 and TRBJ2-7; D is tentatively TRBD1 or TRBD2 (6 bases each). This material consisted of peripheral blood, taken 28 days after the second dose of the MenACWY control vaccine. In DNA, the CDR3 is TGCGCCAGCAGCTCCCTTACCCCGGGGGCGTACGAGCAGTACTTC. Protein: CASSSLTPGAYEQYF. The whole variable domain, remainder taken from reference TRBV5-1 and TRBJ2-7, is KAGVTQTPRYLIKTRGQQVTLSCSPISGHRSVSWYQQTPGQGLQFLFEYFSETQRNKGNFPGRFSGRQFSNSRSEMNVSTLELGDSALYLCASSSLTPGAYEQYFGPGTRLTVT.